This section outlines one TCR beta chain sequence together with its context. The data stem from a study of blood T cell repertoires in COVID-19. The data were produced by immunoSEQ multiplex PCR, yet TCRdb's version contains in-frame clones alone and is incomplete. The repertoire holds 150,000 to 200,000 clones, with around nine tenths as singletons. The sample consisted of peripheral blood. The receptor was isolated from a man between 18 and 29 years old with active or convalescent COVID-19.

The CDR3 DNA follows: TGTGCCATCCAGTCTGACACCGGGGAGCTGTTTTTT. This codes for CAIQSDTGELFF. This chain links TRBV6-5 with TRBJ2-2; D is unclear. Germline V gives CDR1 MNHEY, CDR2 SVGAGI. The CDR3 length is 12 residues. Trimming cost V 10 bases and J 3 bases, with 9 bases left between them.